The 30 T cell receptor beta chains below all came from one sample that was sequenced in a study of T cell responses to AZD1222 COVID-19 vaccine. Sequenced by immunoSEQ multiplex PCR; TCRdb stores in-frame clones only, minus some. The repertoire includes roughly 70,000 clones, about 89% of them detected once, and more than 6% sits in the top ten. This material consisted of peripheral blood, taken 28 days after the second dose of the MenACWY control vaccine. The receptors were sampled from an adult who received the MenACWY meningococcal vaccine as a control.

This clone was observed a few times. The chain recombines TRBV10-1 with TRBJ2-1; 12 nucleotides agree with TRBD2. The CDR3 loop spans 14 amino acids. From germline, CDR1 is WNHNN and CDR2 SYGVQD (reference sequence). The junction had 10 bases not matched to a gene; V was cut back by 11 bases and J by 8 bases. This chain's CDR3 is CAGRTSGEGDEQFF. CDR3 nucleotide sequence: TGCGCCGGCCGGACTAGCGGGGAAGGAGATGAGCAGTTCTTC.

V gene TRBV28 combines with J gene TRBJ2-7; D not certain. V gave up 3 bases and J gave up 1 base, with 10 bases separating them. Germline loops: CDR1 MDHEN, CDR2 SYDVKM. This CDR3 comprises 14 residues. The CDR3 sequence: CASSLHGPSYEQYF. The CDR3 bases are TGTGCCAGCAGTTTGCACGGGCCATCCTACGAGCAGTACTTC.

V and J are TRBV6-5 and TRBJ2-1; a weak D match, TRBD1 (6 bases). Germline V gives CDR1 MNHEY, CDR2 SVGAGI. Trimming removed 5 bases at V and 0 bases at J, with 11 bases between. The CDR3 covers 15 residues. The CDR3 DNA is TGTGCCAGCAGTCCTGACAGGAACTCCTACAATGAGCAGTTCTTC. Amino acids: CASSPDRNSYNEQFF.

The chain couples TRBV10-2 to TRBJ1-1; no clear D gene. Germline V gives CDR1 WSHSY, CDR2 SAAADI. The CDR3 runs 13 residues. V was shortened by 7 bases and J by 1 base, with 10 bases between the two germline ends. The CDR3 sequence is CASTGPANTEAFF. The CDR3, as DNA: TGCGCCAGCACCGGCCCCGCGAACACTGAAGCTTTCTTT.

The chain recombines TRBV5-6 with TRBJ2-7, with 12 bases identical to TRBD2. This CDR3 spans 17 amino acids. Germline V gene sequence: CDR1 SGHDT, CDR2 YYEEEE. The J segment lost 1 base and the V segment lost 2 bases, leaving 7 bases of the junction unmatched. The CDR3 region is CASSFRLAGVVSYEQYF. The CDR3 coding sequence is TGTGCCAGCAGCTTCCGACTAGCGGGAGTCGTATCCTACGAGCAGTACTTC.

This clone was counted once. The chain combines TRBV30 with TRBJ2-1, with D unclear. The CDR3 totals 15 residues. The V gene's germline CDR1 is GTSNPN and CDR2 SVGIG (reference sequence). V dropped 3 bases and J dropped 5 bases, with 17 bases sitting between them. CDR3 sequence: CAWRALLNSNNEQFF. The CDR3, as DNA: TGTGCCTGGAGAGCGCTCCTAAACTCGAACAATGAGCAGTTCTTC.

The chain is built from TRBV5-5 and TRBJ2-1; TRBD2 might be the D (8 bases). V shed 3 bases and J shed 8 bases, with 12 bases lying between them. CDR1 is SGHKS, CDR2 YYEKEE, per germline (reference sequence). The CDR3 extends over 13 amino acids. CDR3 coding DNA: TGTGCCAGCAGCTCGGGAGGGGGCCATGAGCAGTTCTTC. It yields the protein CASSSGGGHEQFF.

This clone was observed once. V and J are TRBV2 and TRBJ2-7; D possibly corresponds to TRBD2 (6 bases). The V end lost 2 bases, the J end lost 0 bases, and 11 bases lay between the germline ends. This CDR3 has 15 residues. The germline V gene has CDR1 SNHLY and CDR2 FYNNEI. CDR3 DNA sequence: TGTGCCAGCAGTGAAATGGTAGCGGTCTCCTACGAGCAGTACTTC. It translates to CASSEMVAVSYEQYF.

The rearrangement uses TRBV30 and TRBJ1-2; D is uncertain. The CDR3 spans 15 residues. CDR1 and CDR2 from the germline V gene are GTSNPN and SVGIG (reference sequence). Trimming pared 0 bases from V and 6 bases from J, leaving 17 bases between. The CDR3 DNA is TGTGCCTGGAGTGTACATACCGGGGAATCGGATGGCTACACCTTC. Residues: CAWSVHTGESDGYTF.

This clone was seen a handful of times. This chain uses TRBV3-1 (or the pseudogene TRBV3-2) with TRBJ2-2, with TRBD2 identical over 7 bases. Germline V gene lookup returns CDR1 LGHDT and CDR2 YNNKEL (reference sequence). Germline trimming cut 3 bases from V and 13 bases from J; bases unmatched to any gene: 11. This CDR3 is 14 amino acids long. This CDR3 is CASSQGLSIGVLFF. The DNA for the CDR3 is TGTGCCAGCAGCCAGGGACTATCCATTGGTGTGCTGTTTTTT.

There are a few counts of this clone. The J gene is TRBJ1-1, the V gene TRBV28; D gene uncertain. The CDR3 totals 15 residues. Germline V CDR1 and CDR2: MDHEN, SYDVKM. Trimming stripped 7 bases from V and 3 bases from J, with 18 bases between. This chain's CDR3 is CASTTPSPPDTEAFF. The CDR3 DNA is TGTGCCAGCACCACCCCCAGTCCCCCGGACACTGAAGCTTTCTTT.

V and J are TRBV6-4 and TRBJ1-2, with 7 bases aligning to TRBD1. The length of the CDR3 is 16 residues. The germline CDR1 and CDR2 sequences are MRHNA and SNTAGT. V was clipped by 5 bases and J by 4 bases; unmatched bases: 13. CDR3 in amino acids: CASSSRSRGDLYGYTF. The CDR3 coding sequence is TGTGCCAGCAGTTCCCGGAGCAGGGGGGACCTCTATGGCTACACCTTC.

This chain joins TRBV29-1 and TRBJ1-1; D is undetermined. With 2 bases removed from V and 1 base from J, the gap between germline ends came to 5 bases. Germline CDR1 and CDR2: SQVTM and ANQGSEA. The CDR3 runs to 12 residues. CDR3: CSVEHSNTEAFF. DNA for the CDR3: TGCAGCGTTGAACACTCGAACACTGAAGCTTTCTTT.

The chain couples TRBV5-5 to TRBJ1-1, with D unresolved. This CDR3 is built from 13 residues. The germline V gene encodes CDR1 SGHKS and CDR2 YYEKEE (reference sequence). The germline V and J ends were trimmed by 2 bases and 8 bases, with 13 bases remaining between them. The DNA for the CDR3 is TGTGCCAGCAGCTTTTCCCCCCCGCAGGAAGCTTTCTTT. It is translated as CASSFSPPQEAFF.

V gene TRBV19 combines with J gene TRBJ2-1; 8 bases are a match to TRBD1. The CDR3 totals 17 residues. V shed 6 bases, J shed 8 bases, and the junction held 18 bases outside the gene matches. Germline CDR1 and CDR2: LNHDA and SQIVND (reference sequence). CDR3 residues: CASRKHAATGAVDEQFF. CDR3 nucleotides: TGTGCCAGTAGAAAACACGCCGCGACAGGGGCCGTGGATGAGCAGTTCTTC.

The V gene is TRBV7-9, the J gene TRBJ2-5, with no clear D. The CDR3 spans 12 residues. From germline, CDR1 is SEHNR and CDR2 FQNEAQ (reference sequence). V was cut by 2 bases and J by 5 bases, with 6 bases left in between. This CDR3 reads CASSLSTETQYF. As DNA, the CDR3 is TGTGCCAGCAGCTTATCTACGGAGACCCAGTACTTC.

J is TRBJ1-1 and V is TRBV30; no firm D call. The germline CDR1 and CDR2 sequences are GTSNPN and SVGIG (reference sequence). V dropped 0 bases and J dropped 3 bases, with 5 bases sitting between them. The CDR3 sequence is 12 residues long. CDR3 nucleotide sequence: TGTGCCTGGAGTGTAAAATACACTGAAGCTTTCTTT. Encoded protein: CAWSVKYTEAFF. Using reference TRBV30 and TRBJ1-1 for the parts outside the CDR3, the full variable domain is SQTIHQWPATLVQPVGSPLSLECTVEGTSNPNLYWYRQAAGRGLQLLFYSVGIGQISSEVPQNLSASRPQDRQFILSSKKLLLSDSGFYLCAWSVKYTEAFFGQGTRLTVV.

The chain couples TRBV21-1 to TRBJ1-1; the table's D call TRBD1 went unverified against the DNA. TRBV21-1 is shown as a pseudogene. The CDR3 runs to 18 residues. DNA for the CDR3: TGTGCCAGCAGCAAAGCGCTCAGACAGGGGGTAAAGAGCACTGAAGCTTTCTTT. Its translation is CASSKALRQGVKSTEAFF.

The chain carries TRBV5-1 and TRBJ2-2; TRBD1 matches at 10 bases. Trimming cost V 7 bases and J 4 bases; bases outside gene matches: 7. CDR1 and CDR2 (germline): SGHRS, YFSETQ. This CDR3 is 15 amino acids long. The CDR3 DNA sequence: TGCGCCAGCTACCGGACAGGGGGGTCCACCGGGGAGCTGTTTTTT. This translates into CASYRTGGSTGELFF.

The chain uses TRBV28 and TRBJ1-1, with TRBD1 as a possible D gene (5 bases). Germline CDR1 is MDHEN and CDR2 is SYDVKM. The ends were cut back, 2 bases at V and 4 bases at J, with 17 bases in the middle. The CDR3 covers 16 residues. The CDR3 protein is CASSLRAGIGGTEAFF. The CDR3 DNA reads TGTGCCAGCAGTTTAAGGGCAGGGATTGGAGGCACTGAAGCTTTCTTT.

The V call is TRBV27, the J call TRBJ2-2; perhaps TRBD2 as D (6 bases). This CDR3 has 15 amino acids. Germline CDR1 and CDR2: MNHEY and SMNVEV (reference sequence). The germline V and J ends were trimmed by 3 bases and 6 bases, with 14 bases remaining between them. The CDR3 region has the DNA TGTGCCAGCAGTTTCCGGGACTTTAGCGCCGGGGAGCTGTTTTTT. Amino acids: CASSFRDFSAGELFF.

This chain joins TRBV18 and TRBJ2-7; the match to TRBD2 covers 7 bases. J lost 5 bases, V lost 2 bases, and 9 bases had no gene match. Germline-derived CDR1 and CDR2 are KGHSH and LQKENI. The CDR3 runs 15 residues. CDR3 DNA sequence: TGTGCCAGCTCACCAATCGCGGGAGCGTCCCACGAGCAGTACTTC. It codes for CASSPIAGASHEQYF. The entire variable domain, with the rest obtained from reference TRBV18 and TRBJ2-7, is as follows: NAGVMQNPRHLVRRRGQEARLRCSPMKGHSHVYWYRQLPEEGLKFMVYLQKENIIDESGMPKERFSAEFPKEGPSILRIQQVVRGDSAAYFCASSPIAGASHEQYFGPGTRLTVT.

CDR3 nucleotides: TGTGCCAGCAGTCTAGGATTCAATCAGCCCCAGCATTTT. Amino acids: CASSLGFNQPQHF. This chain uses TRBV12-3 or TRBV12-4 with TRBJ1-5; D uncertain. V was clipped by 5 bases and J by 3 bases, with 8 bases between them. The CDR3 consists of 13 residues.

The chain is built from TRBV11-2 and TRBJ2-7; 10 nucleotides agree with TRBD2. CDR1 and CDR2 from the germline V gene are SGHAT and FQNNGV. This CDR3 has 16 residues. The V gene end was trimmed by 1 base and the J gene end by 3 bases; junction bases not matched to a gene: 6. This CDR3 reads CASSLGGTSEDYEQYF. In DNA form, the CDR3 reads TGTGCCAGCAGCTTAGGGGGGACTAGCGAGGACTACGAGCAGTACTTC.

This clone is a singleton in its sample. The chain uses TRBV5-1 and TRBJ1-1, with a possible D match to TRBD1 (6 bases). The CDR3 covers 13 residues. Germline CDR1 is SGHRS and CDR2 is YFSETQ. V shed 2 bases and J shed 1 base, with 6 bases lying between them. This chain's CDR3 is CASSLGGNTEAFF. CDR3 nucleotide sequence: TGCGCCAGCAGCTTAGGGGGGAACACTGAAGCTTTCTTT.

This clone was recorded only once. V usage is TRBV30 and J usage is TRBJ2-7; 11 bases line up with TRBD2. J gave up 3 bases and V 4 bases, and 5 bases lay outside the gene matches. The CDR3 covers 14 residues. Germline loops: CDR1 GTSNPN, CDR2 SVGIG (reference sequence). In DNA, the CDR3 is TGTGCCTGGAATAGCGGGAGGGCCGGCTACGAGCAGTACTTC. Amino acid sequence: CAWNSGRAGYEQYF. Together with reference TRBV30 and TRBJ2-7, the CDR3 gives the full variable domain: SQTIHQWPATLVQPVGSPLSLECTVEGTSNPNLYWYRQAAGRGLQLLFYSVGIGQISSEVPQNLSASRPQDRQFILSSKKLLLSDSGFYLCAWNSGRAGYEQYFGPGTRLTVT.

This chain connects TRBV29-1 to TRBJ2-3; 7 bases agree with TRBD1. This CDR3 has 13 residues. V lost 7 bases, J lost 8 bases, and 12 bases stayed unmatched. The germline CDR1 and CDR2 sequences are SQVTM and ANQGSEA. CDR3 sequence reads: CSARQGEGGTQYF. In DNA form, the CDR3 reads TGCAGCGCTAGACAGGGAGAAGGGGGTACGCAGTATTTT.

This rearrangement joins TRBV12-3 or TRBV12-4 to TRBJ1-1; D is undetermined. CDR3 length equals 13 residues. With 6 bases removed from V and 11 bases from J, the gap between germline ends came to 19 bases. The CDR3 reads CASRPRDEKVAFF. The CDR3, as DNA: TGTGCCAGCAGGCCCCGCGACGAGAAAGTCGCTTTCTTT.

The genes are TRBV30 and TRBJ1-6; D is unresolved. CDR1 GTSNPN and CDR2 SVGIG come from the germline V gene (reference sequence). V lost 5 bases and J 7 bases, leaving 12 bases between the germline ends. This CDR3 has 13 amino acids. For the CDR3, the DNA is TGTGCCTGGGAGGGTATCTCAAATTCACCCCTCCACTTT. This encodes CAWEGISNSPLHF.

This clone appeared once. The CDR3: CASRGDSYEQYF. Written as DNA, the CDR3 is TGTGCCAGCAGGGGGGACTCCTACGAGCAGTACTTC. This chain joins TRBV14 and TRBJ2-7; either TRBD1 or TRBD2 may supply D (5 bases each). Germline loops: CDR1 SGHDN, CDR2 FVKESK. V gave up 6 bases and J gave up 0 bases, with 6 bases separating them. This CDR3 is 12 amino acids long. The variable domain in full, completed from reference TRBV14 and TRBJ2-7, reads EAGVTQFPSHSVIEKGQTVTLRCDPISGHDNLYWYRRVMGKEIKFLLHFVKESKQDESGMPNNRFLAERTGGTYSTLKVQPAELEDSGVYFCASRGDSYEQYFGPGTRLTVT.